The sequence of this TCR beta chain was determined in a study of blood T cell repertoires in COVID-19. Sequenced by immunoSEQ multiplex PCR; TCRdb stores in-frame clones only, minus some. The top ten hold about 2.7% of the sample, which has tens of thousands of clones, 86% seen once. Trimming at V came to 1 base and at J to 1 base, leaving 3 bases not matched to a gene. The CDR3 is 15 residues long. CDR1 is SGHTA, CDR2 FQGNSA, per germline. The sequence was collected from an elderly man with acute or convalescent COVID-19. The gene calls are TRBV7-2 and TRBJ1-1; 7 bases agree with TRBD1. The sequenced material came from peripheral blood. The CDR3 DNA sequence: TGTGCCAGCAGCTTAGTATCAGGGGGGAACACTGAAGCTTTCTTT. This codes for CASSLVSGGNTEAFF.